These 27 T cell receptor beta chains originate from one sample sequenced in a study of T cell repertoires in cytomegalovirus infection. TCRdb re-called the reads through MiXCR, storing one row per CDR3 protein. The table shows around 750,000 distinct CDR3 sequences, with 32% occurring only once. Antigens of these TCRs are unknown. The sequencing used cultured CD8+ T cells from PBMCs, collected from culture after CMV antigen stimulation. The origin of the receptors is a human donor in good health (CMV status not recorded). Some clones in this sample may be carry-over from other donors' samples.

The sample holds many counts of this clonotype. The rearrangement uses TRBV7-2 and TRBJ1-1, with D uncertain. CDR1 and CDR2 from the germline V gene are SGHTA and FQGNSA. V lost 2 bases and J lost 4, with 11 bases in between. The CDR3 spans 14 residues. The chain's CDR3 is CASSLTKTFTEAFF. In DNA form, the CDR3 reads TGTGCCAGCAGCTTAACCAAAACCTTCACTGAAGCTTTCTTT. The full variable domain, with the rest looked up from reference TRBV7-2 and TRBJ1-1, is GAGVSQSPSNKVTEKGKDVELRCDPISGHTALYWYRQSLGQGLEFLIYFQGNSAPDKSGLPSDRFSAERTGGSVSTLTIQRTQQEDSAVYLCASSLTKTFTEAFFGQGTRLTVV.

This clonotype has a count of ten or more. The V call is TRBV7-9, the J call TRBJ2-4; D gene unclear. This CDR3 region has 14 residues. Germline-derived CDR1 and CDR2 are SEHNR and FQNEAQ (reference sequence). Trimming shortened V by 4 bases and J by 3 bases, and 10 bases separated the two germline ends. This CDR3 is CASSSSASKNIQYF. In nucleotides, the CDR3 is TGTGCCAGCAGCTCATCAGCGAGCAAAAACATTCAGTACTTC.

The chain has TRBV7-4 and TRBJ1-1; TRBD1 might be the D (6 bases). The ends were cut back, 1 base at V and 0 bases at J, with 12 bases in the middle. CDR1 is SGHVT and CDR2 is SQSDAQ in the germline V gene. The CDR3 contains 16 residues. The CDR3 DNA is TGTGCCAGCAGCTTAGGAGGTCGGACAGTGAACACTGAAGCTTTCTTT. Protein: CASSLGGRTVNTEAFF.

The chain couples TRBV6-5 to TRBJ2-7; D is perhaps TRBD2 (7 bases). CDR3 length: 14 amino acids. Between the trimmed V and J ends, which lost 2 bases and 4 bases, there was a span of 12 bases. CDR1 is MNHEY and CDR2 is SVGAGI in the germline V gene. CDR3 DNA: TGTGCCAGCAGTTACGGCGGGGGCTGGTACGAGCAGTACTTC. Residues: CASSYGGGWYEQYF.

This clonotype was found a few times. The V and J genes are TRBV10-3 and TRBJ1-2; 10 bases align to TRBD1. The V gene end was trimmed by 10 bases and the J gene end by 3 bases; junction bases not matched to a gene: 5. The CDR3 spans 13 residues. Germline CDR1 ENHRY, CDR2 SYGVKD. The CDR3, as DNA: TGTGCCACGGGGACAGGGGAATACTATGGCTACACCTTC. Translating gives CATGTGEYYGYTF.

The chain is built from TRBV27 and TRBJ1-1; weak D call: TRBD1 (5 bases). The CDR3 length is 13 residues. The germline V gene encodes CDR1 MNHEY and CDR2 SMNVEV (reference sequence). V was shortened by 1 base and J by 6 bases, with 9 bases between the two germline ends. The DNA for the CDR3 is TGTGCCAGCAGTTTATTGGGGGGTTCTGAAGCTTTCTTT. Protein: CASSLLGGSEAFF.

This clonotype was recorded at least ten times. The chain links TRBV27 to TRBJ1-4; 7 bases are a match to TRBD1. Germline V lookup: CDR1 MNHEY, CDR2 SMNVEV (reference sequence). The CDR3 is made up of 14 amino acids. With 7 bases clipped from V and 10 bases from J, the junction kept 12 bases outside the gene matches. The CDR3 DNA follows: TGTGCCAGCACCCAACCCAGGACAGGTAGAAAACTGTTTTTT. It is translated as CASTQPRTGRKLFF.

The chain employs TRBV15 and TRBJ2-5; 7 nucleotides match TRBD1. This CDR3 spans 16 amino acids. Per germline, CDR1 LNHNV and CDR2 YYDKDF (reference sequence). The V gene end was trimmed by 3 bases and the J gene end by 1 base; junction bases not matched to a gene: 8. The chain's CDR3 is CATSRETGNFQETQYF. CDR3 sequence (DNA): TGTGCCACCAGCAGGGAGACAGGGAACTTCCAAGAGACCCAGTACTTC.

This clonotype was detected only a few times. The CDR3 loop is CASSQLGQGFSGANVLTF. The CDR3 coding sequence is TGTGCCAGCAGCCAATTAGGACAGGGTTTCTCTGGGGCCAACGTCCTGACTTTC. V gene TRBV7-9 combines with J gene TRBJ2-6, with 8 positions matching TRBD1. Germline V gives CDR1 SEHNR, CDR2 FQNEAQ (reference sequence). The CDR3 covers 18 residues. J lost 0 bases, V lost 5 bases, and 9 bases had no gene match.

CDR3 bases: TGTGCCAGCAGCCCTCAGGGGGGCTTCGGTGCAGATACGCAGTATTTT. Translated, it gives CASSPQGGFGADTQYF. The J gene is TRBJ2-3, the V gene TRBV9, with a weak D call TRBD1 (7 bases). There are 16 residues in the CDR3. Germline CDR1 SGDLS, CDR2 YYNGEE. The V end lost 4 bases, the J end lost 4 bases, and 19 bases lay between the germline ends.

The CDR3, as DNA: TGTGCCAGCACCGGACTGATCACAGATACGCAGTATTTT. It specifies CASTGLITDTQYF. The chain is built from TRBV12-3 or TRBV12-4 and TRBJ2-3, with D perhaps TRBD2 (5 bases). The CDR3 contains 13 residues. Trimming removed 7 bases from V and 2 bases from J, with 10 bases in between.

This clonotype occurred a few times. J is TRBJ1-1 and V is TRBV6-2 or TRBV6-3; weak D call: TRBD1 (6 bases). Deletions cut 0 bases from V and 6 bases from J, with 14 bases between. CDR3 length: 15 residues. Per the germline V gene, CDR1 is MNHEY and CDR2 is SVGEGT. CDR3 sequence: CASSYSGGGRPEAFF. The CDR3 DNA reads as TGTGCCAGCAGTTACTCCGGTGGGGGCAGGCCTGAAGCTTTCTTT.

The sample holds a few counts of this clonotype. The chain has TRBV7-2 and TRBJ2-3; 9 nucleotides agree with TRBD2. Trimming cost V 9 bases and J 5 bases; bases outside gene matches: 9. This CDR3 is built from 14 residues. CDR1 is SGHTA and CDR2 is FQGNSA in the germline V gene. CDR3 loop: CASTGGGAIDTQYF. The CDR3 nucleotides read TGTGCCAGTACGGGCGGGGGGGCTATAGATACGCAGTATTTT.

The chain joins TRBV6-6 to TRBJ2-3; weak D call: TRBD1 (6 bases). The CDR3 is 15 residues long. Trimming took off 5 bases at V and 4 bases at J, with 16 bases between the two ends. CDR1 is MNHNY and CDR2 is SVGAGI in the germline V gene (reference sequence). CDR3 DNA sequence: TGTGCCAGCAGTCCAGGGGTCACATTTCCAGATACGCAGTATTTT. Protein sequence: CASSPGVTFPDTQYF.

The sample holds a few counts of this clonotype. The rearrangement joins TRBV10-3 to TRBJ2-3; D not resolved. V was trimmed by 5 bases and J by 2 bases, leaving 11 bases between them. Germline assignment: CDR1 ENHRY and CDR2 SYGVKD. The length of the CDR3 is 14 residues. CDR3: CAISKQQFTDTQYF. The DNA for the CDR3 is TGTGCCATCAGTAAGCAACAGTTCACAGATACGCAGTATTTT.

Remarks on this clonotype: A far larger clone lies a single base away; this is likely a read error. The rearrangement uses TRBV7-2 and TRBJ1-1; 7 bases agree with TRBD1. CDR1 SGHTA and CDR2 FQGNSA come from the germline V gene. The CDR3 is 14 amino acids. CDR3 loop: CAGSPGQLNTEAFF. Written as DNA, the CDR3 is TGTGCCGGCAGCCCGGGACAGTTGAACACTGAAGCTTTCTTT.

As concerns this clonotype: One end of the junction varies from germline; a read error may be responsible. The rearrangement joins TRBV14 to TRBJ2-5; 7 nucleotides agree with TRBD2. This CDR3 contains 12 residues. CDR1 is SGHDN and CDR2 is FVKESK in the germline V gene. CDR3 in DNA: TGTGTCAGCAGCCGGCGGGAGAACGGCCAGTACTTC. Translating gives CVSSRRENGQYF.

This chain joins TRBV5-4 and TRBJ2-5; 9 bases fit TRBD1. The CDR3 has 16 residues. Germline V gene data show CDR1 as SGHNT and CDR2 as YYREEE (reference sequence). The V segment lost 3 bases and the J segment 4 bases; nucleotides outside the gene matches: 10. The CDR3 nucleotides read TGTGCCAGCAGCTGGACAGGGGAGTTTTTATTAGAGACCCAGTACTTC. Protein sequence: CASSWTGEFLLETQYF.

This clonotype was counted many times. This chain joins TRBV7-2 and TRBJ2-7, with D unclear. V shed 1 base and J shed 2 bases, with 12 bases lying between them. The germline CDR1 and CDR2 sequences are SGHTA and FQGNSA. CDR3 length equals 15 residues. This chain's CDR3 is CASSLGVTGTYEQYF. The CDR3 region has the DNA TGTGCCAGCAGCTTAGGGGTGACCGGTACCTACGAGCAGTACTTC.

V is TRBV19 and J is TRBJ2-3, with TRBD1 as a possible D gene (6 bases). V gave up 5 bases and J gave up 2 bases, with 14 bases separating them. Germline V lookup: CDR1 LNHDA, CDR2 SQIVND (reference sequence). This CDR3 spans 15 amino acids. The CDR3 sequence is CASSGLTGATDTQYF. The CDR3 DNA follows: TGTGCCAGTAGTGGGCTGACAGGTGCCACAGATACGCAGTATTTT.

This clonotype turned up a few times. The chain employs TRBV12-3 or TRBV12-4 and TRBJ1-1, with 10 positions matching TRBD1. The CDR3 length is 14 residues. V lost 6 bases to trimming and J lost 5 bases; unmatched junction nucleotides: 6. CDR3 region: CASSRTGGFTEAFF. The CDR3 bases are TGTGCCAGCAGCCGGACAGGGGGTTTTACTGAAGCTTTCTTT.

The chain uses TRBV6-4 and TRBJ2-1, with D perhaps matching TRBD2 (5 bases). Trimming cost V 6 bases and J 2 bases, with 14 bases left between them. The CDR3 extends over 15 amino acids. Germline CDR1 MRHNA, CDR2 SNTAGT. The CDR3 here is CASSRTRNPYNEQFF. The DNA of the CDR3 is TGTGCCAGCAGCCGTACTAGGAACCCCTACAATGAGCAGTTCTTC.

V usage is TRBV6-1 and J usage is TRBJ2-5; 7 nucleotides match TRBD1. V dropped 7 bases and J dropped 9; count of bases not matched to a gene: 11. This CDR3 is built from 13 residues. CDR1 is MNHNS, CDR2 SASEGT, per germline. The chain's CDR3 is CASTIGQVVPQYF. Written as DNA, the CDR3 is TGTGCCAGCACCATCGGACAGGTGGTGCCCCAGTACTTC.

This clonotype was seen at least ten times. V is TRBV7-2 and J is TRBJ2-3; D not certain. CDR1 is SGHTA, CDR2 FQGNSA, per germline. Trimming took 3 bases from V and 0 from J, leaving 7 bases between them. CDR3 length equals 14 residues. CDR3 in amino acids: CASSFFLSTDTQYF. CDR3 bases: TGTGCCAGCAGCTTTTTCCTTAGCACAGATACGCAGTATTTT.

This clonotype was observed a few times. This chain links TRBV20-1 with TRBJ2-3; TRBD1 might be the D (9 bases). The CDR3 contains 17 residues. Trimming stripped 0 bases from V and 2 bases from J, with 18 bases between. Germline V lookup: CDR1 DFQATT, CDR2 SNEGSKA (reference sequence). The CDR3 DNA follows: TGCAGTGCTAGAGATCGGGGGGGACAGGGATACACAGATACGCAGTATTTT. It is translated as CSARDRGGQGYTDTQYF.

This clonotype has only a few counts. The chain employs TRBV12-3 or TRBV12-4 and TRBJ1-3; D remains ambiguous. The germline V and J ends were trimmed by 5 bases and 6 bases, with 14 bases remaining between them. There are 14 residues in the CDR3. CDR3 region: CASSPGPAANTIYF. For the CDR3, the DNA is TGTGCCAGCAGTCCGGGTCCCGCGGCAAACACCATATATTTT.

The rearrangement joins TRBV7-6 to TRBJ1-1; D is unclear. Trimming cost V 5 bases and J 7 bases, with 11 bases left between them. CDR3 length: 12 amino acids. The germline gives CDR1 SGHVS, CDR2 FNYEAQ. As DNA, the CDR3 is TGTGCCAGCAGCCCTGACTTAAATGAAGCTTTCTTT. Amino acids: CASSPDLNEAFF.